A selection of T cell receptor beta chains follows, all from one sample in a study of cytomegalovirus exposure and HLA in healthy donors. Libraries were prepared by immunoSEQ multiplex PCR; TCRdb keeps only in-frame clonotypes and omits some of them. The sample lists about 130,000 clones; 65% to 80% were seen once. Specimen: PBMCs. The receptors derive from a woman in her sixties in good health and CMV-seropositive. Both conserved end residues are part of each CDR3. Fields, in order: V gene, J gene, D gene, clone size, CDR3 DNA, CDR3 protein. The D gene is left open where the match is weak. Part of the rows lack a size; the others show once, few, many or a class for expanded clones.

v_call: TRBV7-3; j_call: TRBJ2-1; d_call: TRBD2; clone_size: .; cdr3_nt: TGTGCCAGCAGCTTATACTCTAGCGGGGGGAATGAGCAGTTCTTC; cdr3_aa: CASSLYSSGGNEQFF
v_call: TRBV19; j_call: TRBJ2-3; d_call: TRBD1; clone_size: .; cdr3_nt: TGTGCCAGTATCCAAGGGGACAGTACCACAGATACGCAGTATTTT; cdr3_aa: CASIQGDSTTDTQYF
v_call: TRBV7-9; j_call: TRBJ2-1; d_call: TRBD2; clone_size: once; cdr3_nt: TGTGCCAGCAGCTTAGAAGCGGGGCTCCGCAATGAGCAGTTCTTC; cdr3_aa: CASSLEAGLRNEQFF
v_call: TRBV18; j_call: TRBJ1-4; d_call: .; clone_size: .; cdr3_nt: TGTGCCAGCTCTACCAGGGTCGGACCCGCAACTAATGAAAAACTGTTTTTT; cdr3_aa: CASSTRVGPATNEKLFF
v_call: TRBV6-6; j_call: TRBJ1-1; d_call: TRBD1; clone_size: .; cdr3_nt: TGTGCCAGCGTAGACAGGGGTGGGGCTGAAGCTTTCTTT; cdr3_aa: CASVDRGGAEAFF
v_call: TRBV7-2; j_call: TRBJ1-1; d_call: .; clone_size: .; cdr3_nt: TGTGCCAGCAGCGCGGGCGAGCCCACTGAAGCTTTCTTT; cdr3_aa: CASSAGEPTEAFF
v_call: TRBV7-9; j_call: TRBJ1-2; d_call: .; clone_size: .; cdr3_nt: TGTGCCAGCAGCTCAGAGGCCAGGAGGAATGGCTACACCTTC; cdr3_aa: CASSSEARRNGYTF
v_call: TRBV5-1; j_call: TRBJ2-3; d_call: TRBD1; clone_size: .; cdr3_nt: TGCGCCAGCAGCTCGACAGGGGGCGAAGGAGATACGCAGTATTTT; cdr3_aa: CASSSTGGEGDTQYF
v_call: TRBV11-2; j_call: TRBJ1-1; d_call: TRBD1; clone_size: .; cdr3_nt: TGTGCCAGCAGCTTACGGGACAGGGGTACTGAAGCTTTCTTT; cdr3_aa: CASSLRDRGTEAFF
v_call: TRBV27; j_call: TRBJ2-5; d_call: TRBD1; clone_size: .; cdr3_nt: TGTGCCAGCAGACTTCACGACAGGGGGGTCCAAGAGACCCAGTACTTC; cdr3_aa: CASRLHDRGVQETQYF
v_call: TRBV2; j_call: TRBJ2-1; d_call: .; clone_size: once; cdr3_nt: TGTGCCAGCAGTGAAGCGCGCAGGGGATCCTACAATGAGCAGTTCTTC; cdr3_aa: CASSEARRGSYNEQFF
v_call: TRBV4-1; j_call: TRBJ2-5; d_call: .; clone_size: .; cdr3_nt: TGCGCCAGCAGCCCCATGCAGGGTCGCCAAGAGACCCAGTACTTC; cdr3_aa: CASSPMQGRQETQYF
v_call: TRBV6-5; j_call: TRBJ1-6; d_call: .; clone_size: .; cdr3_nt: TGTGCCAGCAGTGACAGGTTCAATTCACCCCTCCACTTT; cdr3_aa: CASSDRFNSPLHF
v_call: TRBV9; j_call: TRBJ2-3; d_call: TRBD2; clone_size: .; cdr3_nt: TGTGCCAGCAGCGGGGGGGGTCCGGAAGATACGCAGTATTTT; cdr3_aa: CASSGGGPEDTQYF
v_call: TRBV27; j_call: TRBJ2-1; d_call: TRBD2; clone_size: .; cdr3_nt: TGTGCCAGCAGTTTCCAGCTAGCGGGAGTCTACAATGAGCAGTTCTTC; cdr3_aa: CASSFQLAGVYNEQFF
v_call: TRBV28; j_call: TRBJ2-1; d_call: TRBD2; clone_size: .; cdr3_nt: TGTGCCAGCAGTTTAAGACTCACTCTAAACCTAGCGGGAGGGCCTATAGGCAATGAGCAGTTCTTC; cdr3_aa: CASSLRLTLNLAGGPIGNEQFF
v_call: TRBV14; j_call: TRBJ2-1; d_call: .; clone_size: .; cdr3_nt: TGTGCCAGCAGCCAAGCCCCGAGCTATACCGAACTCAATGAGCAGTTCTTC; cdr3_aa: CASSQAPSYTELNEQFF
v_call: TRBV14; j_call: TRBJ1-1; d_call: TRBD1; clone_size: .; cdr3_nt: TGTGCCAGCAGCCAAGATCTCGGACAGGGAAGCGACACTGAAGCTTTCTTT; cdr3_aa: CASSQDLGQGSDTEAFF
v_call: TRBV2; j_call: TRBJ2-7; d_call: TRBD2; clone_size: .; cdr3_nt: TGTGCCAGCAGTGGTCGGGGGGGAACTCGGTCCTACGAGCAGTACTTC; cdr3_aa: CASSGRGGTRSYEQYF
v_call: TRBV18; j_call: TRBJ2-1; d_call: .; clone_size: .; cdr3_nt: TGTGCCAGCTCACCACCGAACGTAGGACAGATCCTTAGTGAGCAGTTCTTC; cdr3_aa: CASSPPNVGQILSEQFF
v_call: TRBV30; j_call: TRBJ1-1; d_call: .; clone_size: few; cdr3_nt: TGTGCCTGGAGCGTACTCCATGGGGGCGTTGGAGCTTTCTTT; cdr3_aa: CAWSVLHGGVGAFF
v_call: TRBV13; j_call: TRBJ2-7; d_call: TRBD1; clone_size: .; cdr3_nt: TGTGCCAGCAGCCGGGACAGGGGCCTAGGTAACGAGCAGTACTTC; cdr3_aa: CASSRDRGLGNEQYF
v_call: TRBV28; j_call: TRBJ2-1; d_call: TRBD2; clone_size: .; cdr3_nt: TGTGCCAGCAGGGACGGGGGGGCCGGGATGAATGAGCAGTTCTTC; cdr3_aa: CASRDGGAGMNEQFF
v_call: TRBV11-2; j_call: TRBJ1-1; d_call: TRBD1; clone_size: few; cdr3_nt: TGTGCCAGCAGCGGCCTCGGACAGGGGACTGAAGCTTTCTTT; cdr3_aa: CASSGLGQGTEAFF
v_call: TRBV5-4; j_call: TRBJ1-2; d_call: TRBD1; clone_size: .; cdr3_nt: TGTGCCAGCAGCTCACAGGGGGCTTTAAACTATGGCTACACCTTC; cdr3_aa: CASSSQGALNYGYTF
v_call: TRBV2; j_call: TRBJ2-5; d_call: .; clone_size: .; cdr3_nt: TGTGCCAGCAGTCCAAGAATTACGGTACAAGAGACCCAGTACTTC; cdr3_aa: CASSPRITVQETQYF
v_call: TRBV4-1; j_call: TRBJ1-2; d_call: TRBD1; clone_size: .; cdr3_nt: TGCGCCAGCAGCCAAAATGGACAGGACCGAGCCGGCTACACCTTC; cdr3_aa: CASSQNGQDRAGYTF